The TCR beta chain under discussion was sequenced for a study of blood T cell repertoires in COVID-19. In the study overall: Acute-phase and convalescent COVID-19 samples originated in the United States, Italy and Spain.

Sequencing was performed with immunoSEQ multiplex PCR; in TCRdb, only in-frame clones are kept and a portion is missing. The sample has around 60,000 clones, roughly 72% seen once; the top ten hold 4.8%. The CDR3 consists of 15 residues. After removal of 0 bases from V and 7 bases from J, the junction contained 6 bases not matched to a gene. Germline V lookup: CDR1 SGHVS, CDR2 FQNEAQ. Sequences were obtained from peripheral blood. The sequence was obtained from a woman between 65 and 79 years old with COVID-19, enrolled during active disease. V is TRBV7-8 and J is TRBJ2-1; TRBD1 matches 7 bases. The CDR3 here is CASSLAFRGRNEQFF. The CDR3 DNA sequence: TGTGCCAGCAGCTTAGCGTTTAGGGGGCGGAATGAGCAGTTCTTC.